The T cell receptor (beta chain) described here comes from a study of blood T cell repertoires in COVID-19. Overall study: Samples representing acute and convalescent COVID-19 were sourced from the United States, Italy and Spain. The cDNA or gDNA used as material had been derived from T cells, B-cell-depleted T cells, or PBMCs.

This clone was detected once. The repertoire was sequenced with immunoSEQ multiplex PCR; TCRdb's copy has only in-frame clones and lacks some. The sample holds roughly 330,000 clones, about 87% seen once. The clonotype originates from a man aged 25-45 years with COVID-19, enrolled during active disease. Source material: peripheral blood.

For the CDR3, the DNA is TGTGCCAGCAGCGTCAGGGGGCAGGGAAACACCATATATTTT. Amino acids: CASSVRGQGNTIYF. The chain has TRBV9 and TRBJ1-3, with 8 nucleotides matching TRBD1. CDR3 length: 14 residues. In germline, CDR1 is SGDLS, CDR2 YYNGEE. Trimming at V came to 2 bases and at J to 4 bases, leaving 2 bases not matched to a gene. Full variable domain (rest looked up from reference TRBV9 and TRBJ1-3): DSGVTQTPKHLITATGQRVTLRCSPRSGDLSVYWYQQSLDQGLQFLIQYYNGEERAKGNILERFSAQQFPDLHSELNLSSLELGDSALYFCASSVRGQGNTIYFGEGSWLTVV.